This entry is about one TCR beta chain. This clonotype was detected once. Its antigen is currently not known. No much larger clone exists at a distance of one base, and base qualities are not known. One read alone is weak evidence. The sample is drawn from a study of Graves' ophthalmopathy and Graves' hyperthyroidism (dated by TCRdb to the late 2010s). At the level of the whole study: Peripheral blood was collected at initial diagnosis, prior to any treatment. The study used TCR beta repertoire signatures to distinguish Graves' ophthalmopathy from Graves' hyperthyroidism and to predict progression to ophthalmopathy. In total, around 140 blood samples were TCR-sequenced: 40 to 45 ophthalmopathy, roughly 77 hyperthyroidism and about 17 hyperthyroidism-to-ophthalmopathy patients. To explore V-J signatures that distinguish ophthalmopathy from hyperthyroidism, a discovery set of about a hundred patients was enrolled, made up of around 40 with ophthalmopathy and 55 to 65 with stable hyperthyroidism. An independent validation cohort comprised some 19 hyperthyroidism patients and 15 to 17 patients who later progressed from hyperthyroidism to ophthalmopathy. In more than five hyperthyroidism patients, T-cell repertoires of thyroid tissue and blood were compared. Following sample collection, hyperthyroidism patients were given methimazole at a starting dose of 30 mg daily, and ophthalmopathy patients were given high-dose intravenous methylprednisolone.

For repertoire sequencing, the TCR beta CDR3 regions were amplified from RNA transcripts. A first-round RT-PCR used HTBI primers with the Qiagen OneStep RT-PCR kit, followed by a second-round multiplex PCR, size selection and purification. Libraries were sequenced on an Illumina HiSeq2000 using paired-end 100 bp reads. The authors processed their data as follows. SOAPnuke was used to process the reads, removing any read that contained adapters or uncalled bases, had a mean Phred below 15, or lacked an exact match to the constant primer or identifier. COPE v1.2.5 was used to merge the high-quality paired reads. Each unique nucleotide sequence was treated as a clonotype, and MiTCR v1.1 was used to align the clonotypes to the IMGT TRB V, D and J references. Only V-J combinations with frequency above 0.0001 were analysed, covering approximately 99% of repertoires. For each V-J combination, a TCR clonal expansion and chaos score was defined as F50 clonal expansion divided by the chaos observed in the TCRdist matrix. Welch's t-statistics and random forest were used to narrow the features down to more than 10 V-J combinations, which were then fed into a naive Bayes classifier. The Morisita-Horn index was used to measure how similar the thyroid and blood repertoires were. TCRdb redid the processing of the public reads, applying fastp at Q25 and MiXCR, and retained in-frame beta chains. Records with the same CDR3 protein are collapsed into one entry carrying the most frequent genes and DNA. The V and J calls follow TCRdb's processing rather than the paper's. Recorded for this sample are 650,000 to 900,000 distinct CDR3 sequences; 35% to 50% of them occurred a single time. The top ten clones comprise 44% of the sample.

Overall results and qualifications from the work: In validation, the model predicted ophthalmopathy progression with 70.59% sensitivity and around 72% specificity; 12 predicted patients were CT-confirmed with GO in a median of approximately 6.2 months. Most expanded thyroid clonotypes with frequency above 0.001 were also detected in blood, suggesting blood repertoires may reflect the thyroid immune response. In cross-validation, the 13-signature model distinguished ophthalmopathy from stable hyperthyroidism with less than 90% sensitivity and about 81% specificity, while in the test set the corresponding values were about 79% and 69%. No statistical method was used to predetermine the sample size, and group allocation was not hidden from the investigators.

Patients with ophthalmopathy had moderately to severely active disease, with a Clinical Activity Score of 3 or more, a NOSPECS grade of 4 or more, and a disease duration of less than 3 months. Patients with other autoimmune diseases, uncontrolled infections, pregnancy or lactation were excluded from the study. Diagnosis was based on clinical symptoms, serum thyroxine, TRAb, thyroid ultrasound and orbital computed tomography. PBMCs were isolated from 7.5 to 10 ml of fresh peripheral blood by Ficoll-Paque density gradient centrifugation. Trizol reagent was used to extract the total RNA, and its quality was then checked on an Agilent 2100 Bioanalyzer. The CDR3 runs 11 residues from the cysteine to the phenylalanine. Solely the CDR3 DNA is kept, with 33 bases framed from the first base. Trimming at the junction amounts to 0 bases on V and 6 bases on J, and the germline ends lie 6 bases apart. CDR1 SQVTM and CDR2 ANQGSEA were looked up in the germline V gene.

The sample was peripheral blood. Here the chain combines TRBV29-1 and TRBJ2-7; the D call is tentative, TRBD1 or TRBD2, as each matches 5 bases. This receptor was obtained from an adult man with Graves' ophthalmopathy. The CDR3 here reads CSVEEGVEQYF. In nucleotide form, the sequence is TGCAGCGTTGAAGAGGGGGTCGAGCAGTACTTC.